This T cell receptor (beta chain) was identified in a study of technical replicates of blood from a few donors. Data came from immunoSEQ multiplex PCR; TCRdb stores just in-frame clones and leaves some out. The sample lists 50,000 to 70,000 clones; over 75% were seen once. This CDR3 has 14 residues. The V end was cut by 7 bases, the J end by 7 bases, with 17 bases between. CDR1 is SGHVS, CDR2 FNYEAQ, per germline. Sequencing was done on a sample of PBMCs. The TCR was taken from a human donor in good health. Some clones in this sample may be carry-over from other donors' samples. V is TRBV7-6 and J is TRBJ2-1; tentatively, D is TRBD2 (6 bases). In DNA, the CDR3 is TGTGCCAGCACCACCCCGGGACTCCAAAATGAGCAGTTCTTC. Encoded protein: CASTTPGLQNEQFF.